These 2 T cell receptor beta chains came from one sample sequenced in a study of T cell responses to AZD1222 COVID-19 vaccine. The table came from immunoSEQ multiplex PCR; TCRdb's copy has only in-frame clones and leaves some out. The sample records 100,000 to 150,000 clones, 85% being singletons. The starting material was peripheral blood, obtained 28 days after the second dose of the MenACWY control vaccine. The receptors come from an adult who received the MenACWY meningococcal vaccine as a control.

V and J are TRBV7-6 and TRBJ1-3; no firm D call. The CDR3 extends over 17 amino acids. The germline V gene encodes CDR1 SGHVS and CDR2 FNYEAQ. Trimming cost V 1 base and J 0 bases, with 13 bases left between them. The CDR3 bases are TGTGCCAGCAGCTTAGTAATGGGAACGACCTCTGGAAACACCATATATTTT. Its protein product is CASSLVMGTTSGNTIYF.

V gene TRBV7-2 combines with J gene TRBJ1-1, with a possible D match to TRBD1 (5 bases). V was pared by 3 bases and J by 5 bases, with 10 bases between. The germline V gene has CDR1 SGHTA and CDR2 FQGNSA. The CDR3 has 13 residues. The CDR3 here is CASSFGATTEAFF. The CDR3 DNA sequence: TGTGCCAGCAGCTTTGGGGCAACGACTGAAGCTTTCTTT. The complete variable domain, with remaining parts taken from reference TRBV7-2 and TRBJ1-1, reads GAGVSQSPSNKVTEKGKDVELRCDPISGHTALYWYRQSLGQGLEFLIYFQGNSAPDKSGLPSDRFSAERTGGSVSTLTIQRTQQEDSAVYLCASSFGATTEAFFGQGTRLTVV.